The next 8 T cell receptor beta chains were all read from a single sample in a study of shared clonotypes between healthy human individuals. Only in-frame clones appear in the TCRdb table, and some are missing; sequencing was by immunoSEQ multiplex PCR. Of 2.3 million or so clones in the sample, over 90% are singletons; the top ten hold about 0.41%. The sample consisted of naive CD4+ T cells from PBMCs. The subset was: CD45RA+ positively selected. Source of these receptors: a man in his late teens or twenties in good health. Some clones in this sample may be carry-over from other donors' samples.

V and J are TRBV28 and TRBJ2-1; no firm D call. V was clipped by 6 bases and J by 0 bases, with 18 bases between them. CDR1 and CDR2 from the germline V gene are MDHEN and SYDVKM. The CDR3 totals 17 residues. CDR3 DNA: TGTGCCAGCAGCCAAATAGGAAGGGCTAGCTCCTACAATGAGCAGTTCTTC. This gives the protein CASSQIGRASSYNEQFF. The variable domain in full, completed from reference TRBV28 and TRBJ2-1, reads DVKVTQSSRYLVKRTGEKVFLECVQDMDHENMFWYRQDPGLGLRLIYFSYDVKMKEKGDIPEGYSVSREKKERFSLILESASTNQTSMYLCASSQIGRASSYNEQFFGPGTRLTVL.

Of note for this clone: Other DNA sequences of this sample code for an identical CDR3. This chain uses TRBV28 with TRBJ1-3, with D possibly matching TRBD1 (5 bases). The CDR3 spans 12 residues. The V gene's germline CDR1 is MDHEN and CDR2 SYDVKM. V was shortened by 2 bases and J by 7 bases, with 6 bases between the two germline ends. The CDR3 loop is CASSLRGNTIYF. CDR3 in DNA: TGTGCCAGCAGTTTACGGGGCAACACCATATATTTT. Full variable domain (outside the CDR3, taken from reference TRBV28 and TRBJ1-3): DVKVTQSSRYLVKRTGEKVFLECVQDMDHENMFWYRQDPGLGLRLIYFSYDVKMKEKGDIPEGYSVSREKKERFSLILESASTNQTSMYLCASSLRGNTIYFGEGSWLTVV.

The CDR3 DNA follows: TGCGCCAGCAGCAACGGGACTAGCGGAGGAAACACAGATACGCAGTATTTT. Its protein product is CASSNGTSGGNTDTQYF. This rearrangement joins TRBV5-1 to TRBJ2-3; 11 bases match TRBD2. Germline V gene lookup returns CDR1 SGHRS and CDR2 YFSETQ. With 4 bases clipped from V and 2 bases from J, the junction kept 9 bases outside the gene matches. This CDR3 is built from 17 residues.

DNA for the CDR3: TGTGCCAGCAGCCTGGAGGGGAATACGCAGTATTTT. Protein: CASSLEGNTQYF. The chain combines TRBV7-2 with TRBJ2-3; D might be TRBD2 (6 bases). The V end lost 5 bases, the J end lost 7 bases, and 10 bases lay between the germline ends. The CDR3 sequence is 12 residues long. Germline CDR1 is SGHTA and CDR2 is FQGNSA.

This clone was detected only once. The chain is built from TRBV4-2 and TRBJ1-2; a possible D gene is TRBD1 (5 bases). V lost 3 bases and J 8 bases, leaving 13 bases between the germline ends. The CDR3 has 13 amino acids. Germline CDR1 is LGHNA and CDR2 is YNFKEQ. This CDR3 reads CASSQWGGEGYTF. CDR3 sequence (DNA): TGTGCCAGCAGCCAGTGGGGGGGTGAGGGCTACACCTTC.

The chain joins TRBV14 to TRBJ2-7; D may be TRBD2 (7 bases). Germline-derived CDR1 and CDR2 are SGHDN and FVKESK. The CDR3 totals 15 residues. V was cut by 0 bases and J by 0 bases, with 9 bases left in between. This chain's CDR3 is CASSQEAGASYEQYF. The CDR3 bases are TGTGCCAGCAGCCAAGAGGCGGGGGCCTCCTACGAGCAGTACTTC.

The chain carries TRBV28 and TRBJ2-3; D assignment may be TRBD1 or TRBD2 (5 bases each). Germline CDR1 reads MDHEN; CDR2 reads SYDVKM. The CDR3 runs to 14 residues. V dropped 6 bases and J dropped 5 bases, with 15 bases sitting between them. CDR3 bases: TGTGCCAGCAGCGGGGAAGGGGTTGGAGATACGCAGTATTTT. Translation: CASSGEGVGDTQYF.

The CDR3 DNA reads as TGTGCCAGCAGCTTAAGACTAGCGGAGCCCTACGAGCAGTACTTC. The encoded protein is CASSLRLAEPYEQYF. This chain uses TRBV7-8 with TRBJ2-7; 9 positions match TRBD2. This CDR3 has 15 amino acids. After removal of 2 bases from V and 2 bases from J, the junction contained 4 bases not matched to a gene. Germline V gene sequence: CDR1 SGHVS, CDR2 FQNEAQ.